A selection of T cell receptor beta chains follows, all from one sample in a study of T cell responses to AZD1222 COVID-19 vaccine. The repertoire was sequenced with immunoSEQ multiplex PCR; TCRdb's copy has only in-frame clones and lacks some. The sample carries approximately 150,000 clones, more than 85% recorded once. Sequences were derived from peripheral blood, sampled on day 0 of AZD1222 vaccination. These receptors were collected from an adult in good health. Each CDR3 is given with its conserved first and last residue.

CDR3	V
CASRGDSSNQPQHF	TRBV6-6
CASSHQTVGEQYF	TRBV27
CATGLTGVNEQFF	TRBV24-1
CASSSPGGRGGYTF	TRBV27
CASSYITGGMNTEAFF	TRBV6-2/TRBV6-3
CASSPNGDTQYF	TRBV7-2
CASSHTNTGELFF	TRBV11-2
CASSIDLGGEQYF	TRBV7-3
CASRGTGELYEQYF	TRBV28
CASSSTWIPGMNTEAFF	TRBV18
CATSDWRKDNEQFF	TRBV24-1
CASTLAGEEETQYF	TRBV3-1/TRBV3-2
CASRPPVTGQKRGEAFF	TRBV5-1
CAWIPTGLLTEAFF	TRBV30
CASSLSPGPLHF	TRBV3-1/TRBV3-2
CASGYSGTRGAVEQFF	TRBV6-5
CARYFYSASYNEQFF	TRBV5-1
CASRATSSYEQYF	TRBV2
CASSQGLEQFF	TRBV4-1
CASSIRGSDGYTF	TRBV19
CASSVAPDTDTQYF	TRBV9
CASQGRTQYF	TRBV2
CASSLTGVSYEQYF	TRBV27
CASSLSPLNQPQHF	TRBV7-2
CASSLVPGPGGEQFF	TRBV7-2
CASSQVSPGPHSTDTQYF	TRBV4-2
CASGPTHTQYF	TRBV9
CASSSSGGLVPGELFF	TRBV5-1
CASSGGNSNQPQHF	TRBV27
CASSNRDEQYF	TRBV2
CASCRLTGREKLFF	TRBV2
CASGPTGGPLGYTF	TRBV12-5
CASSLDRTPNSGYTF	TRBV7-2
CASSSGTGGEQFF	TRBV7-2
CASSPSGSPYEQFF	TRBV7-3
CASSLPGVNTEAFF	TRBV5-1
CASTMGKYYEQYF	TRBV6-5
CASSEATGIYEQYF	TRBV2
CASASQYPKNIQYF	TRBV18
CATSDPPGQEETDTQYF	TRBV24-1
CAISSTEQFF	TRBV10-3
CASSQVRLLGGNEQFF	TRBV3-1/TRBV3-2
CASSLGTSSLETQYF	TRBV7-9
CASSRRRSDTIYF	TRBV19
CASSFIRRSGANVLTF	TRBV5-4
CASSQGLTGAEEFRTGELFF	TRBV4-3
CASSREQLMNTEAFF	TRBV6-5
CASNEQGPNTGELFF	TRBV7-2
CASSLSRGVRDTQYF	TRBV27
CASRTGQTTYEQYF	TRBV6-5
CATSRDGRFGNTIYF	TRBV15